This paragraph covers one TCR beta chain sequence. What it recognizes is unknown. This specimen comes from a study of PD-1 blockade in classical Hodgkin lymphoma. Regarding the study as a whole: Complete responders showed a baseline diversity that resembled the diversity of newly diagnosed patients. Compared with healthy donors, newly diagnosed patients reportedly showed lower baseline TCR diversity. No one has yet defined what causes the repertoire differences, which may be disease activity or prior therapy. CD8+ TCR diversity did not rise significantly by C4D1, unlike CD4+.

Every patient relapsed after autologous stem cell transplantation, and brentuximab vedotin exposure varied. Measured with immunoSEQ multiplex PCR; TCRdb has only the in-frame clones, and not every one. In the table there are 39,000 or so clones, 85% to 90% of which are singletons. Trimming removed 1 base at V and 1 base at J, with 8 bases between. Germline-derived CDR1 and CDR2 are SGHVS and FNYEAQ. CDR3 length: 16 amino acids. The sequencing here drew on peripheral blood mononuclear cells (PBMCs), taken before the second cycle of nivolumab. The clonotype originates from a human donor with classical Hodgkin lymphoma. This chain joins TRBV7-6 and TRBJ2-6; TRBD1 might be the D (5 bases). The CDR3 DNA is TGTGCCAGCAGCTTAGTGTCAGGGTCTGGGGCCAACGTCCTGACTTTC. Its protein is CASSLVSGSGANVLTF.